The clone carrying this TCR beta chain was observed a few times. The antigen is unknown. HTBI primers from iRepertoire and Arm-PCR of CDR3 regions yielded the TCR beta libraries. TCRdb re-called the multiplex PCR reads through MiXCR, storing one row per CDR3 protein. The sample comprises about 620,000 distinct CDR3 sequences, under 20% of which are singletons, and under 20% rests with the top ten. This entry comes from a study of regulatory T cells in long-lasting Graves disease. Broader study findings: Persistent disease samples used TRBV28, TRBJ1-2 and TRBJ2-5 preferentially. TCR diversity in persistent Graves' patients was below that of newly diagnosed ones. Public clonotype sharing was higher in persistent than newly diagnosed patients.

The time point was: newly diagnosed GD, antithyroid drugs for less than 3 months. RNA from PBMCs was the source of the TCR library. Germline CDR1 is SGDLS and CDR2 is YYNGEE. V lost 0 bases and J 4 bases, leaving 10 bases between the germline ends. This CDR3 contains 14 residues. In addition, the sample was reused for a study of T cells in Graves' hyperthyroidism and ophthalmopathy. From that paper: Diagnosing involved the use of clinical symptoms, serum thyroxine and TRAb, thyroid ultrasound and orbital computed tomography.

This sequence originates from a woman in her thirties with Graves disease. The source material was peripheral blood mononuclear cells (PBMCs), sampled at new diagnosis, from a patient treated with antithyroid drugs. The V and J genes are TRBV9 and TRBJ2-5; D is possibly TRBD1 (6 bases). CDR3 region: CASSVGRGGETQYF. The CDR3 DNA sequence: TGTGCCAGCAGCGTAGGTAGAGGGGGAGAGACCCAGTACTTC.